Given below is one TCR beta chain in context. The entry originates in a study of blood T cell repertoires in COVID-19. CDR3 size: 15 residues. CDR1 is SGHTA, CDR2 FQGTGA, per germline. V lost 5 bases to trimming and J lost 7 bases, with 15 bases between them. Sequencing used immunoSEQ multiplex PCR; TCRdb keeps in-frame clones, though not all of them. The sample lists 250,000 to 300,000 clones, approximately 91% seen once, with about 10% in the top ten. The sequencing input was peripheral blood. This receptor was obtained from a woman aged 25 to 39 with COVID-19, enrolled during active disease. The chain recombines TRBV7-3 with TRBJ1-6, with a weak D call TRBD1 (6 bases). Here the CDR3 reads CASSLGTSENSPLHF. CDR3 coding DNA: TGTGCCAGCAGCCTCGGGACATCAGAAAATTCACCCCTCCACTTT.